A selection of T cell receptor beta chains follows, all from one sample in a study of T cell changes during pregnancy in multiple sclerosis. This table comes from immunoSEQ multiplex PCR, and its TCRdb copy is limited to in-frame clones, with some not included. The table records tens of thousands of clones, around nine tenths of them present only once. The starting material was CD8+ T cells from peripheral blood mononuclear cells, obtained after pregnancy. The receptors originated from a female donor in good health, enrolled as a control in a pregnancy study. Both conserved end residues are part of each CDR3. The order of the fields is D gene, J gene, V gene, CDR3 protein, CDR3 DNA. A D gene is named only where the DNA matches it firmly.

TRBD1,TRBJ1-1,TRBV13,CASSPPGQGDFF,TGTGCCAGCAGCCCCCCGGGACAGGGAGATTTCTTT
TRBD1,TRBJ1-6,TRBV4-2,CASSQDRGDSPLHF,TGTGCCAGCAGCCAGGACAGGGGCGACTCACCCCTCCACTTT
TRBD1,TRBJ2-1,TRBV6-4,CASSDGTGHNEQFF,TGTGCCAGCAGTGACGGGACAGGGCACAATGAGCAGTTCTTC
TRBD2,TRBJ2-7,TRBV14,CASSPSGGLSYEQYF,TGTGCCAGCAGTCCTAGCGGGGGCCTCTCCTACGAGCAGTACTTC
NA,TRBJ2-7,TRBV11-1,CASSSEGNRVGEQYF,TGTGCCAGCAGCTCAGAGGGAAACAGGGTCGGCGAGCAGTACTTC
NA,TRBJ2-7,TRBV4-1,CASSQEPWTVPLEQYF,TGCGCCAGCAGCCAAGAGCCTTGGACAGTTCCCCTCGAGCAGTACTTC
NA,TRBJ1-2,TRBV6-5,CASSPPGVNYGYTF,TGTGCCAGCAGCCCCCCCGGGGTAAACTATGGCTACACCTTC
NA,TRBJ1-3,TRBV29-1,CSASGNSWEGNTIYF,TGCAGCGCGAGTGGAAACAGTTGGGAGGGAAACACCATATATTTT
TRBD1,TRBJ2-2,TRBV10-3,CAISDLGQGVVGELFF,TGTGCCATCAGTGACCTCGGACAGGGGGTAGTCGGGGAGCTGTTTTTT
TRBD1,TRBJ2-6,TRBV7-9,CASSKTRDRPPPGANVLTF,TGTGCCAGCAGCAAGACCCGGGACAGGCCACCGCCGGGGGCCAACGTCCTGACTTTC
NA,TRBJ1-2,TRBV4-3,CASSQGPGTANYGYTF,TGCGCCAGCAGCCAAGGGCCTGGCACAGCTAACTATGGCTACACCTTC
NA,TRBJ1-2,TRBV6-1,CASGEVRYGYTF,TGTGCCAGCGGGGAGGTGAGGTATGGCTACACCTTC
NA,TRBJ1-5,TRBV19,CASSQDSNQPQHF,TGTGCCAGTAGTCAGGATAGCAATCAGCCCCAGCATTTT
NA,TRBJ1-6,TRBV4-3,CASSQDSSYNSPLHF,TGCGCCAGCAGCCAAGACAGCTCCTATAATTCACCCCTCCACTTT
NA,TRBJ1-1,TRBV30,CAWSEQGYTEAFF,TGTGCCTGGAGTGAACAGGGATACACTGAAGCTTTCTTT
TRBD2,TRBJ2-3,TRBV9,CASSPTSGGAFLADTQYF,TGTGCCAGCAGCCCCACTAGCGGGGGGGCGTTTCTAGCAGATACGCAGTATTTT
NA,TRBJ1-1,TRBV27,CASSYSRNTEAFF,TGTGCCAGCAGTTATAGCAGGAACACTGAAGCTTTCTTT
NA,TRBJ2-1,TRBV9,CASSVVGLRRGDYNEQFF,TGTGCCAGCAGCGTAGTCGGACTCAGGCGCGGCGACTACAATGAGCAGTTCTTC
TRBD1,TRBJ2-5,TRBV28,CASSSGLRDRKETQYF,TGTGCCAGCAGTTCAGGCCTCCGGGACAGAAAAGAGACCCAGTACTTC
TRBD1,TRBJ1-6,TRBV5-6,CASSLGGGPALHF,TGTGCCAGCAGTTTGGGAGGGGGCCCTGCCCTCCACTTT
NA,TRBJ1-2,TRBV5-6,CASSPSTVPYGYTF,TGTGCCAGCAGCCCATCGACAGTCCCCTATGGCTACACCTTC
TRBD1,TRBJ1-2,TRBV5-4,CASTPNGQGAWMEDGYTF,TGTGCCAGCACCCCCAACGGGCAGGGGGCATGGATGGAAGATGGCTACACCTTC
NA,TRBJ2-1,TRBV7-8,CASSLSPANEQFF,TGTGCCAGCAGCTTGAGTCCCGCTAATGAGCAGTTCTTC
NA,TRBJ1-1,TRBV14,CASSRTGLNTEAFF,TGTGCCAGCAGCCGAACAGGGCTGAACACTGAAGCTTTCTTT